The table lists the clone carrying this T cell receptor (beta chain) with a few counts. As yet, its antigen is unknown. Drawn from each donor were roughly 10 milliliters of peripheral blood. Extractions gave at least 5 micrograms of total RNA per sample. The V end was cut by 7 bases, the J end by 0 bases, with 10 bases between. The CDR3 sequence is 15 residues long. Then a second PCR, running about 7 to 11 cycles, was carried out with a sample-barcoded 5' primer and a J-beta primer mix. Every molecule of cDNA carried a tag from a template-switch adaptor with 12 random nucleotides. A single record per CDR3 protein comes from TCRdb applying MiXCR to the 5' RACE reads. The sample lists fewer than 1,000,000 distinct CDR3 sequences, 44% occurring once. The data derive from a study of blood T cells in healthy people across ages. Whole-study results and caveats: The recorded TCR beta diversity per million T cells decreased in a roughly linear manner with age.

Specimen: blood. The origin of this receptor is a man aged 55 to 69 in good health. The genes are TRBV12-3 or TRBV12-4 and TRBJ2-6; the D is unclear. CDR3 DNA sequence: TGTGCCAGCACCCCTGACGTCTCTGGGGCCAACGTCCTGACTTTC. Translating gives CASTPDVSGANVLTF.